The 27 T cell receptor beta chains in this list originate from one sample, sequenced in a study of T cells after yellow fever vaccination (dated by TCRdb to between 2018 and 2020). The library was prepared using 5' RACE. Instrument on record: Illumina NovaSeq 6000. TCRdb trimmed the raw reads at Q25, called clones with MiXCR and kept productive beta chains. Every CDR3 protein is listed once, alongside the most common genes and DNA of its rows. The sample table contains just over 250,000 distinct CDR3 sequences; only one count was recorded for about 5.2% of them. Jointly, the top ten make up around 3.5% of the sample. The treatment or condition label, read with the paper, signifies: live attenuated yellow fever vaccine strain. The sample was CD4+ T cells sorted from PBMCs, taken on the day of the yellow fever booster vaccination. Receptors were obtained from a man between 18 and 29 years old who received the YFV17D yellow fever vaccine.

A few counts support this clonotype. The CDR3 reads CASRKQGAVETQYF. CDR3 coding DNA: TGCGCCAGCAGGAAACAGGGGGCGGTGGAGACCCAGTACTTC. The chain uses TRBV5-1 and TRBJ2-5, with 9 bases matching TRBD1. Looked up from germline, CDR1 is SGHRS and CDR2 is YFSETQ. CDR3 size: 14 residues. The V segment lost 5 bases and the J segment 5 bases; nucleotides outside the gene matches: 7.

This clonotype was recorded at least ten times. The chain links TRBV7-8 to TRBJ2-7, with TRBD1 as a possible D gene (6 bases). Germline CDR1 and CDR2: SGHVS and FQNEAQ. The CDR3 runs to 13 residues. The V end was cut by 5 bases, the J end by 6 bases, with 14 bases between. The CDR3 region has the DNA TGTGCCAGCAGCCAGGACACAGGGAGCGAGCAGTACGTC. Translation gives CASSQDTGSEQYV.

This clonotype occurred a few times. V usage is TRBV2 and J usage is TRBJ1-3, with TRBD1 matching over 10 bases. The CDR3 has 17 residues. Trimming at V came to 9 bases and at J to 0 bases, leaving 11 bases not matched to a gene. From germline, CDR1 is SNHLY and CDR2 FYNNEI. The CDR3 sequence: CARRDRGPLFSGNTIYF. The CDR3 bases are TGTGCCAGACGGGACAGGGGTCCCCTTTTCTCTGGAAACACCATATATTTT.

The chain links TRBV11-2 to TRBJ2-5; no definite D call. Germline CDR1 is SGHAT and CDR2 is FQNNGV. With 3 bases removed from V and 1 base from J, the gap between germline ends came to 9 bases. The CDR3 sequence is 14 residues long. This CDR3 reads CASSLSVFQETQYF. The CDR3 bases are TGTGCCAGCAGCTTGTCCGTGTTCCAAGAGACCCAGTACTTC.

The chain has TRBV4-3 and TRBJ2-2; D possibly corresponds to TRBD1 (5 bases). This CDR3 has 14 amino acids. Deletions cut 3 bases from V and 3 bases from J, with 8 bases between. Germline CDR1 reads LGHNA; CDR2 reads YSLEER. As DNA, the CDR3 is TGCGCCAGCAGCCACGACAGAGACACCGGGGAGCTGTTTTTT. Encoded protein: CASSHDRDTGELFF.

This sequence joins TRBV6-5 and TRBJ1-2, with TRBD1 matching over 7 bases. V trimming: 2 bases; J trimming: 5 bases; junction bases outside the gene matches: 5. The length of the CDR3 is 14 residues. Germline-derived CDR1 and CDR2 are MNHEY and SVGAGI. CDR3 nucleotide sequence: TGTGCCAGCAGTTACGGAGGGGGCGGTTATGGCTACACCTTC. Residues: CASSYGGGGYGYTF.

V gene TRBV7-3 combines with J gene TRBJ2-1; D may be TRBD1 or TRBD2 (7 bases each). The V end lost 5 bases, the J end lost 7 bases, and 18 bases lay between the germline ends. The CDR3 extends over 15 amino acids. Germline V gene lookup returns CDR1 SGHTA and CDR2 FQGTGA. The CDR3 region is CASSQMPGGGNEQFF. Here the CDR3 DNA reads TGTGCCAGCAGCCAGATGCCAGGGGGGGGTAATGAGCAGTTCTTC. Full variable domain (rest looked up from reference TRBV7-3 and TRBJ2-1): GAGVSQTPSNKVTEKGKYVELRCDPISGHTALYWYRQSLGQGPEFLIYFQGTGAADDSGLPNDRFFAVRPEGSVSTLKIQRTERGDSAVYLCASSQMPGGGNEQFFGPGTRLTVL.

This clonotype was detected only once. The chain recombines TRBV2 with TRBJ1-3, with D hard to call. V was cut by 6 bases and J by 0 bases, with 9 bases left in between. Germline V lookup: CDR1 SNHLY, CDR2 FYNNEI. The CDR3 is made up of 14 amino acids. Here the CDR3 reads CASRGGFSGNTIYF. The CDR3 coding sequence is TGTGCCAGCAGAGGCGGATTCTCTGGAAACACCATATATTTT.

This clonotype has a handful of counts. The V and J genes are TRBV28 and TRBJ1-2; no clear D. V lost 3 bases and J 8 bases, leaving 10 bases between the germline ends. Germline CDR1 MDHEN, CDR2 SYDVKM. CDR3 length equals 12 residues. DNA for the CDR3: TGTGCCAGCAGTTTCCAACCGCGAGGCTACACCTTC. Protein sequence: CASSFQPRGYTF.

This clonotype appeared a few times. This chain connects TRBV6-5 to TRBJ1-6, with D unclear. The germline V gene has CDR1 MNHEY and CDR2 SVGAGI. The CDR3 extends over 13 amino acids. V lost 0 bases, J lost 7 bases, and 4 bases lay in between. In nucleotides, the CDR3 is TGTGCCAGCAGTTACTCATGGAATTCACCCCTCCACTTT. This gives the protein CASSYSWNSPLHF.

The chain joins TRBV12-3 or TRBV12-4 to TRBJ2-7; D is undetermined. Trimming cost V 3 bases and J 2 bases, with 11 bases left between them. The CDR3 spans 14 residues. The chain's CDR3 is CASSLPGVPYEQYF. The CDR3, as DNA: TGTGCCAGCAGTTTGCCCGGAGTCCCCTACGAGCAGTACTTC.

At least ten counts were recorded for this clonotype. The chain links TRBV20-1 to TRBJ1-1; D unclear. Trimming removed 0 bases at V and 0 bases at J, with 14 bases between. The CDR3 length is 16 residues. CDR1 is DFQATT, CDR2 SNEGSKA, per germline (reference sequence). The CDR3 bases are TGCAGTGCTAGAGATACGAGACAAAACATGAACACTGAAGCTTTCTTT. Translating it yields CSARDTRQNMNTEAFF.

This clonotype occurred once. The rearrangement uses TRBV6-5 and TRBJ1-4, with 10 bases fitting TRBD1. Germline CDR1 reads MNHEY; CDR2 reads SVGAGI. The CDR3 is 15 residues long. Trimming cost V 5 bases and J 6 bases; bases outside gene matches: 6. Here the CDR3 DNA reads TGTGCCAGCAGTCCGGACAGGGGGTGGGATGAAAAACTGTTTTTT. Translating gives CASSPDRGWDEKLFF.

This clonotype was seen only a few times. The chain recombines TRBV21-1 with TRBJ2-7. TRBV21-1 corresponds to a pseudogene. This CDR3 spans 13 amino acids. CDR3 sequence (DNA): TGTGCCAGCAGCACACGCTCGCCCTACGAGCAGTACTTC. Protein sequence: CASSTRSPYEQYF.

This clonotype has ten or more counts. V and J are TRBV24-1 and TRBJ2-3, with TRBD1 matching 9 bases. Germline lookup yields CDR1 KGHDR and CDR2 SFDVKD. V was pared by 2 bases and J by 2 bases, with 4 bases of the junction left unmatched. The CDR3 contains 16 residues. The CDR3 DNA reads TGTGCCACCAGTGATTGGGGACAGGGATACACAGATACGCAGTATTTT. It yields the protein CATSDWGQGYTDTQYF.

This clonotype was found a few times. The chain combines TRBV13 with TRBJ2-7, with D perhaps matching TRBD1 or TRBD2 (5 bases each). Between the trimmed V and J ends, which lost 6 bases and 4 bases, there was a span of 16 bases. Germline values: CDR1 PRHDT, CDR2 FYEKMQ (reference sequence). The CDR3 is 14 amino acids. The CDR3 DNA sequence: TGTGCCAGCAGTCCCCCGAGGGGCCCGTACGAGCAGTACTTC. Encoded protein: CASSPPRGPYEQYF.

This clonotype has a handful of counts. V and J are TRBV20-1 and TRBJ2-5, with 8 positions matching TRBD1. The CDR3 spans 15 residues. V shed 6 bases, J shed 3 bases, and the junction held 12 bases outside the gene matches. Germline V CDR1 and CDR2: DFQATT, SNEGSKA (reference sequence). The CDR3, as DNA: TGCAGTGCAACCGACAGGGGCAGAGGCAAAGAGACCCAGTACTTC. Its protein product is CSATDRGRGKETQYF.

CDR3 protein: CASSQRVPSGGDWNEQFF. The CDR3 DNA is TGCGCCAGCAGCCAAAGAGTCCCTAGCGGGGGCGATTGGAATGAGCAGTTCTTC. The chain joins TRBV4-1 to TRBJ2-1, with 10 bases identical to TRBD2. V dropped 2 bases and J dropped 7; count of bases not matched to a gene: 14. This CDR3 is 18 amino acids long. The germline gives CDR1 MGHRA, CDR2 YSYEKL.

This clonotype was seen more than once but under ten times. The V call is TRBV6-1, the J call TRBJ2-7; D is perhaps TRBD2 (6 bases). The CDR3 is 15 residues long. Trimming cost V 6 bases and J 2 bases, with 17 bases left between them. Per germline, CDR1 MNHNS and CDR2 SASEGT. CDR3 DNA sequence: TGTGCCAGCAGGGAGGGAACGCGGGAACCCTACGAGCAGTACTTC. Its protein product is CASREGTREPYEQYF.

This clonotype was detected ten times or more. The chain joins TRBV20-1 to TRBJ1-4, with a tentative D call TRBD1 (6 bases). Trimming left V 5 bases short and J 6 bases short, with 16 bases between. This CDR3 contains 14 residues. Per the germline V gene, CDR1 is DFQATT and CDR2 is SNEGSKA (reference sequence). CDR3 DNA: TGCAGTGCTGCTACAGGGCCTTGGGATGAAAAACTGTTTTTT. Protein: CSAATGPWDEKLFF.

The table lists this clonotype with many counts. The chain has TRBV18 and TRBJ1-1, with D uncertain. Germline V gives CDR1 KGHSH, CDR2 LQKENI. V was shortened by 0 bases and J by 8 bases, with 10 bases between the two germline ends. CDR3 size: 13 residues. CDR3 DNA: TGTGCCAGCTCACCACCTGGCCGGTCCGAAGCTTTCTTT. Protein product: CASSPPGRSEAFF.

This clonotype has at least ten counts. V is TRBV11-2 and J is TRBJ2-5, with D unresolved. Trimming removed 5 bases from V and 7 bases from J, with 14 bases in between. Germline CDR1 and CDR2: SGHAT and FQNNGV. The CDR3 is 13 residues long. CDR3 amino acids: CASSQREDGTQYF. CDR3 DNA: TGTGCCAGCAGCCAAAGGGAAGACGGGACCCAGTACTTC.

This clonotype was recorded a few times. J is TRBJ2-5 and V is TRBV2; 10 positions agree with TRBD2. The CDR3 covers 15 residues. V lost 2 bases and J lost 5; bases outside the gene matches: 5. Germline lookup yields CDR1 SNHLY and CDR2 FYNNEI. The CDR3 nucleotides are TGTGCCAGCAGTGAAACTAGCGGGGCTCGGGAGACCCAGTACTTC. Encoded protein: CASSETSGARETQYF.

This clonotype was picked up a small number of times. J is TRBJ2-3 and V is TRBV6-6; the D gene could be TRBD1 or TRBD2 (5 bases each). The V end was cut by 5 bases, the J end by 3 bases, with 15 bases between. The CDR3 extends over 15 amino acids. In germline, CDR1 is MNHNY, CDR2 SVGAGI (reference sequence). The CDR3 sequence is CASSIRGPRTDTQYF. CDR3 nucleotide sequence: TGTGCCAGCAGTATCCGGGGCCCGCGGACAGATACGCAGTATTTT.

This clonotype was counted many times. The CDR3 DNA follows: TGTGCCAGCAGGCGGAGACAGGGATGGAGAAACACTGAAGCTTTCTTT. Translated, it gives CASRRRQGWRNTEAFF. This sequence joins TRBV12-3 or TRBV12-4 and TRBJ1-1; 7 bases align to TRBD1. V dropped 6 bases and J dropped 2; count of bases not matched to a gene: 12. The CDR3 length is 16 residues.

V and J are TRBV27 and TRBJ1-5; 7 nucleotides align to TRBD1. The germline V gene encodes CDR1 MNHEY and CDR2 SMNVEV (reference sequence). The length of the CDR3 is 16 residues. The J segment lost 9 bases and the V segment lost 4 bases, leaving 15 bases of the junction unmatched. Here the CDR3 reads CASSSRPGTALLPQHF. Written as DNA, the CDR3 is TGTGCCAGCAGTTCGCGACCGGGGACAGCCTTATTGCCCCAGCATTTT.

The J gene is TRBJ1-6, the V gene TRBV7-3; no clear D. Germline CDR1 reads SGHTA; CDR2 reads FQGTGA. CDR3 length: 17 amino acids. V was pared by 1 base and J by 0 bases, with 10 bases between. CDR3 residues: CASSLRGPSSYNSPLHF. In nucleotides, the CDR3 is TGTGCCAGCAGCTTAAGAGGACCTAGCTCCTATAATTCACCCCTCCACTTT.